The T cell receptor beta chain under discussion was sequenced for a study of shared clonotypes between healthy human individuals. Study summary: Sampling drew on donors who were two women and a few men aged 18 to 49. CD4 naive and memory got three plates each, CD8 naive two, CD8 memory one.

Sequencing used immunoSEQ multiplex PCR; TCRdb keeps in-frame clones, though not all of them. The table has about 680,000 clones, 60% to 80% seen once. Germline V gene sequence: CDR1 KGHSH, CDR2 LQKENI. CDR3 length equals 14 residues. Between the trimmed V and J ends, which lost 3 bases and 3 bases, there was a span of 11 bases. Findings and caveats of the study: Generation probabilities were higher for clonotypes shared across all four sorted-subset donors than for unshared ones. Generally, naive subsets (rather than memory subsets) showed larger estimated richness.

Notes on this clone: Its specificity is unknown.

The sequenced sample was memory CD4+ T cells sorted from blood. Indicated subset: CD45RA-negative fraction. The chain has TRBV18 and TRBJ1-2; TRBD1 is a possible D gene (6 bases). The TCR comes from a woman younger than 45 in good health. CDR3 nucleotide sequence: TGTGCCAGCTCACCCGAGGCAGGGGACTATGGCTACACCTTC. Amino acid sequence: CASSPEAGDYGYTF. Supplemented by reference TRBV18 and TRBJ1-2, the full variable domain reads NAGVMQNPRHLVRRRGQEARLRCSPMKGHSHVYWYRQLPEEGLKFMVYLQKENIIDESGMPKERFSAEFPKEGPSILRIQQVVRGDSAAYFCASSPEAGDYGYTFGSGTRLTVV.